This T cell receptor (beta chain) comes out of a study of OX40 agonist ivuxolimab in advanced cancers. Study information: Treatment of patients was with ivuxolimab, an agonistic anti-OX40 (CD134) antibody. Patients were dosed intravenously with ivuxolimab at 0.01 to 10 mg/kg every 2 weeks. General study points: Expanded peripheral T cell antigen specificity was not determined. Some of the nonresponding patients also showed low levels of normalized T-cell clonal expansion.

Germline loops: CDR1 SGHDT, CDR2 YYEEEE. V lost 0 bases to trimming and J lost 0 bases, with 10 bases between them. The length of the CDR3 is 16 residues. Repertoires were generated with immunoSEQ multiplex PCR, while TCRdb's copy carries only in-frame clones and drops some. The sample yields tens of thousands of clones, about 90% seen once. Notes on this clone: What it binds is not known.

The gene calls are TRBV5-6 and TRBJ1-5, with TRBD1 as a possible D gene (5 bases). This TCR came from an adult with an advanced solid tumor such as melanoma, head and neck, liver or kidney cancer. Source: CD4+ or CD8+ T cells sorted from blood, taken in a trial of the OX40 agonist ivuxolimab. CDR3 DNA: TGTGCCAGCAGCTTGGCTGGGGGTAGTAGCAATCAGCCCCAGCATTTT. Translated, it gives CASSLAGGSSNQPQHF.